A selection of T cell receptor beta chains follows, all from one sample in a study of PD-L1 blockade in urothelial cancer. Generated by immunoSEQ multiplex PCR, the TCRdb table keeps only in-frame clones and is missing some. This table holds over 70,000 clones, roughly 80% found once. This material consisted of PBMCs, taken around atezolizumab (anti-PD-L1) treatment. Source of these receptors: a man between 65 and 85 years old with urothelial cancer. CDR3s include the opening cysteine and the closing phenylalanine or tryptophan. D genes are given only for firm matches. Clone size is not always given. Where it is, it says once, few, many or a class for expanded clones.

D: TRBD2; J: TRBJ2-2; size: NA; V: TRBV4-3; CDR3: CASGLAGGETGELFF; DNA: TGCGCCAGCGGACTAGCGGGAGGAGAGACCGGGGAGCTGTTTTTT
D: TRBD1; J: TRBJ1-2; size: NA; V: TRBV30; CDR3: CAWSRLAGGVGYTF; DNA: TGTGCCTGGAGTAGGTTAGCAGGGGGCGTTGGCTACACCTTC
D: NA; J: TRBJ1-1; size: NA; V: TRBV15; CDR3: CATSRETVKPEAFF; DNA: TGTGCCACCAGCAGAGAAACAGTTAAGCCCGAAGCTTTCTTT
D: TRBD1; J: TRBJ2-7; size: NA; V: TRBV19; CDR3: CASSISPWTGPNEQYF; DNA: TGTGCCAGTAGTATATCCCCCTGGACAGGGCCCAACGAGCAGTACTTC
D: TRBD2; J: TRBJ2-1; size: NA; V: TRBV19; CDR3: CASSIDAPGLEGLSEQFF; DNA: TGTGCCAGTAGTATAGATGCCCCGGGACTAGAAGGGTTGTCTGAGCAGTTCTTC
D: NA; J: TRBJ2-2; size: NA; V: TRBV5-4; CDR3: CASRGREAGELFF; DNA: TGTGCCAGCAGAGGGAGAGAAGCCGGGGAGCTGTTTTTT
D: TRBD2; J: TRBJ2-1; size: few; V: TRBV5-1; CDR3: CASSRGGRSEQFF; DNA: TGCGCCAGCAGCCGGGGGGGCCGCAGTGAGCAGTTCTTC
D: TRBD2; J: TRBJ2-3; size: few; V: TRBV9; CDR3: CASSAGLADPDTQYF; DNA: TGTGCCAGCAGCGCGGGACTAGCAGATCCAGATACGCAGTATTTT
D: NA; J: TRBJ1-1; size: NA; V: TRBV5-1; CDR3: CASSLDGEVTEAFF; DNA: TGCGCCAGCAGCTTGGATGGGGAGGTCACTGAAGCTTTCTTT
D: TRBD2; J: TRBJ2-1; size: NA; V: TRBV11-3; CDR3: CASSLGGASYNEQFF; DNA: TGTGCCAGCAGCTTGGGAGGGGCTTCCTACAATGAGCAGTTCTTC
D: TRBD2; J: TRBJ2-3; size: NA; V: TRBV9; CDR3: CASSVDLGWGSGRLTDTQYF; DNA: TGTGCCAGCAGCGTAGATCTGGGGTGGGGTAGCGGGAGACTCACAGATACGCAGTATTTT
D: TRBD1; J: TRBJ1-5; size: NA; V: TRBV4-2; CDR3: CASSFSYQGVGQPQHF; DNA: TGTGCCAGCAGCTTCTCCTATCAGGGGGTCGGTCAGCCCCAGCATTTT
D: TRBD1; J: TRBJ1-1; size: NA; V: TRBV6-1; CDR3: CASSGDRGNTEAFF; DNA: TGTGCCAGCAGTGGGGACAGGGGGAACACTGAAGCTTTCTTT
D: TRBD1; J: TRBJ1-1; size: NA; V: TRBV9; CDR3: CASSAQGANTEAFF; DNA: TGTGCCAGCAGCGCACAGGGGGCAAACACTGAAGCTTTCTTT
D: NA; J: TRBJ2-3; size: NA; V: TRBV9; CDR3: CASSPPSTDTQYF; DNA: TGTGCCAGCAGCCCCCCGAGTACAGATACGCAGTATTTT
D: NA; J: TRBJ1-1; size: NA; V: TRBV11-2; CDR3: CASSTGQTMNTEAFF; DNA: TGTGCCAGCAGCACAGGACAGACCATGAACACTGAAGCTTTCTTT
D: TRBD1; J: TRBJ2-7; size: NA; V: TRBV6-6; CDR3: CASSYSTPWTGSEQYF; DNA: TGTGCCAGCAGTTACTCAACTCCCTGGACAGGGAGCGAGCAGTACTTC
D: TRBD1; J: TRBJ2-1; size: medium-sized; V: TRBV2; CDR3: CASSEADRGLSDEQFF; DNA: TGTGCCAGCAGTGAAGCGGACAGGGGGTTGTCGGATGAGCAGTTCTTC
D: NA; J: TRBJ1-1; size: NA; V: TRBV27; CDR3: CASSSAGPNTEAFF; DNA: TGTGCCAGCAGTTCGGCAGGGCCGAACACTGAAGCTTTCTTT
D: NA; J: TRBJ2-5; size: NA; V: TRBV5-1; CDR3: CASSLGTEPQETQYF; DNA: TGCGCCAGCAGCTTGGGGACAGAGCCACAAGAGACCCAGTACTTC